This T cell receptor beta chain was recorded in a study of blood T cell repertoires in COVID-19. Study details: PBMCs, B-cell-depleted T cells, or T cells were the source of the cDNA or gDNA that made up the material.

The CDR3 spans 17 residues. The germline CDR1 and CDR2 sequences are SGHTA and FQGNSA. Trimming took off 1 base at V and 5 bases at J, with 15 bases between the two ends. The assay was immunoSEQ multiplex PCR, and TCRdb's table has in-frame clones only and misses some. The repertoire holds 130,000 to 150,000 clones, with approximately 86% as singletons. The V and J genes are TRBV7-2 and TRBJ1-6; unclear D gene. Sequenced material: peripheral blood. The sequence was collected from a woman between 50 and 59 years old with acute or convalescent COVID-19. CDR3 DNA: TGTGCCAGCAGCTTAGAGTTTAGGATGGGCCATAATTCACCCCTCCACTTT. Translating it yields CASSLEFRMGHNSPLHF.